The entry that follows covers one TCR beta chain sequence. This record belongs to a study of blood T cell repertoires in COVID-19. The assay was immunoSEQ multiplex PCR, and TCRdb's table has in-frame clones only and misses some. The table includes approximately 490,000 clones, less than 90% detected once. CDR3 size: 18 residues. V lost 1 base, J lost 2 bases, and 10 bases stayed unmatched. Germline V lookup: CDR1 SGHRS, CDR2 YFSETQ. The rearrangement links TRBV5-1 to TRBJ2-5; 11 positions match TRBD2. The sample taken for sequencing was PBMCs or T cells enriched from blood (not recorded which). This clonotype originated in a woman aged 55-69 years who had recovered from COVID-19. The CDR3 DNA follows: TGCGCCAGCAGCTTGTACCTAGCGGGGGGCCCCCCACAAGAGACCCAGTACTTC. It yields the protein CASSLYLAGGPPQETQYF.